The entry that follows covers one T cell receptor beta chain sequence. Germline V gene sequence: CDR1 LGHDT, CDR2 YNNKEL (reference sequence). This CDR3 contains 15 residues. Trimming left V 5 bases short and J 7 bases short, with 15 bases between. The sample is drawn from a study of blood T cell repertoires in COVID-19. At the level of the study: Donors in the United States, Italy and Spain gave samples during acute or convalescent COVID-19.

Authors' data handling: Nucleated cell number was recorded as an estimate derived from reference gene primer amplification. Sequencing used immunoSEQ multiplex PCR; TCRdb keeps in-frame clones, though not all of them. The D gene and trimming were derived from the DNA, and the V and J assignments and clone size from that table. This sample has around 300,000 clones, with approximately 89% found just once. The TCR originated in a woman aged 30 to 39 who had recovered from COVID-19. Input material: PBMCs or T cells enriched from blood (not recorded which). The V and J genes are TRBV3-1 (or the pseudogene TRBV3-2) and TRBJ1-6, with D possibly being TRBD1 (6 bases). CDR3 coding DNA: TGTGCCAGCAGCGCACCGGGACAACGAAATTCACCCCTCCACTTT. This translates into CASSAPGQRNSPLHF.